These 30 T cell receptor beta chains originate from one sample sequenced in a study of CD8 T cells in ankylosing spondylitis. MiXCR, applied by TCRdb to the 5' RACE reads, yields one record per CDR3 protein. Of about 340,000 distinct CDR3 sequences in the sample, roughly 14% were seen once. Material for sequencing was blood, either unsorted or a sorted T cell fraction (not recorded which). All receptors come from a male donor with ankylosing spondylitis or in good health (not recorded which).

There are many counts of this clonotype. The V gene is TRBV5-1, the J gene TRBJ2-7; 8 bases agree with TRBD1. V lost 0 bases, J lost 6 bases, and 2 bases stayed unmatched. The CDR3 sequence is 13 residues long. Per the germline V gene, CDR1 is SGHRS and CDR2 is YFSETQ. This CDR3 reads CASSLGDRGEQYF. The CDR3 nucleotides read TGCGCCAGCAGCTTGGGAGACAGGGGCGAGCAGTACTTC.

This clonotype was observed a few times. The V and J genes are TRBV27 and TRBJ2-5, with 7 bases identical to TRBD2. CDR1 MNHEY and CDR2 SMNVEV come from the germline V gene (reference sequence). CDR3 length equals 14 residues. After removal of 7 bases from V and 3 bases from J, the junction contained 8 bases not matched to a gene. CDR3 residues: CASNPLADKETQYF. Here the CDR3 DNA reads TGTGCCAGCAACCCCCTAGCGGACAAAGAGACCCAGTACTTC.

There are many counts of this clonotype. The rearrangement links TRBV20-1 to TRBJ2-2, with D tentatively TRBD1 (5 bases). The V end was cut by 0 bases, the J end by 5 bases, with 13 bases between. Germline CDR1 is DFQATT and CDR2 is SNEGSKA (reference sequence). The CDR3 has 15 residues. Written as DNA, the CDR3 is TGCAGTGCTAGAGATCCCCAGGGTGCGACCGGGGAGCTGTTTTTT. Its protein product is CSARDPQGATGELFF.

A few counts support this clonotype. V usage is TRBV20-1 and J usage is TRBJ2-5; tentative D call: TRBD2 (6 bases). CDR3 length: 15 residues. Germline assignment: CDR1 DFQATT and CDR2 SNEGSKA (reference sequence). Trimming removed 3 bases at V and 0 bases at J, with 14 bases between. CDR3 bases: TGCAGTGCTAGTCATCGGGACTGGTACCAAGAGACCCAGTACTTC. Protein: CSASHRDWYQETQYF.

In its sample, this clonotype was seen a few times. This sequence joins TRBV12-3 or TRBV12-4 and TRBJ1-5, with D uncertain. With 5 bases removed from V and 6 bases from J, the gap between germline ends came to 14 bases. The CDR3 covers 14 residues. CDR3 sequence: CASSPEGRTQPQHF. CDR3 coding DNA: TGTGCCAGCAGTCCGGAGGGAAGGACTCAGCCCCAGCATTTT.

This clonotype was seen more than once but under ten times. The J gene is TRBJ2-1, the V gene TRBV6-2 or TRBV6-3; TRBD2 matches at 9 bases. Trimming removed 6 bases from V and 3 bases from J; junction bases left unmatched: 9. Germline V lookup: CDR1 MNHEY, CDR2 SVGEGT. The CDR3 length is 16 residues. CDR3 bases: TGTGCCAGCAGCTCCTTTAGCGGGGGCTTCTACAATGAGCAGTTCTTC. Translated, it gives CASSSFSGGFYNEQFF.

The chain combines TRBV3-1 with TRBJ1-5, with D unclear. V lost 0 bases to trimming and J lost 7 bases, with 7 bases between them. This CDR3 spans 13 amino acids. Germline values: CDR1 LGHDT, CDR2 YNNKEL (reference sequence). The CDR3 sequence is CASSQDLAQPQHF. As DNA, the CDR3 is TGTGCCAGCAGCCAAGATTTGGCCCAGCCCCAGCATTTT.

This clonotype was found a few times. This chain links TRBV7-2 with TRBJ2-3; D unclear. This CDR3 comprises 16 residues. V lost 2 bases to trimming and J lost 4 bases, with 16 bases between them. Germline V lookup: CDR1 SGHTA, CDR2 FQGNSA. CDR3 in DNA: TGTGCCAGCAGCTTAAAGCTAAGGCGAGGTCCAGATACGCAGTATTTT. It specifies CASSLKLRRGPDTQYF.

This chain joins TRBV11-2 and TRBJ2-1; 12 positions agree with TRBD2. CDR1 is SGHAT, CDR2 FQNNGV, per germline. The J segment lost 7 bases and the V segment lost 7 bases, leaving 5 bases of the junction unmatched. CDR3 size: 14 residues. CDR3 protein: CASILTSGGNEQFF. CDR3 sequence (DNA): TGTGCCAGCATCCTGACTAGCGGGGGTAATGAGCAGTTCTTC.

V gene TRBV7-9 combines with J gene TRBJ2-1; 8 positions match TRBD2. CDR1 and CDR2 (germline): SEHNR, FQNEAQ (reference sequence). Losses at the gene ends were 4 bases for V and 8 bases for J; bases not matched to a gene: 16. This CDR3 has 17 residues. The DNA for the CDR3 is TGTGCCAGCAGCTCGCACCTGGGAGGAGCGGGAGACCATGAGCAGTTCTTC. This translates into CASSSHLGGAGDHEQFF.

Only a few counts were recorded for this clonotype. DNA of the CDR3: TGTGCCAGCAGTGAAGGTTTTGAAGCTTTCTTT. Its protein product is CASSEGFEAFF. This chain uses TRBV25-1 with TRBJ1-1; no clear D. V dropped 2 bases and J dropped 7 bases, with 5 bases sitting between them. The CDR3 is made up of 11 amino acids. Germline loops: CDR1 MGHDK, CDR2 SYGVNS.

This clonotype was observed a handful of times. V gene TRBV5-6 combines with J gene TRBJ2-7; the D is unclear. Germline CDR1 and CDR2: SGHDT and YYEEEE. Trimming left V 6 bases short and J 0 bases short, with 13 bases between. The CDR3 extends over 14 amino acids. Here the CDR3 DNA reads TGTGCCAGCAACCATTTTAGGAGCTCCTACGAGCAGTACTTC. Its protein is CASNHFRSSYEQYF.

This sequence joins TRBV12-3 or TRBV12-4 and TRBJ2-1, with 9 bases matching TRBD2. The length of the CDR3 is 15 residues. V gave up 5 bases and J gave up 7 bases; unmatched junction bases: 9. Written as DNA, the CDR3 is TGTGCCAGCAGTCCACAGGGACTAGCTCCTAATGAGCAGTTCTTC. Protein sequence: CASSPQGLAPNEQFF.

On this clonotype itself: Possible read error: a much larger clone is one base away. The rearrangement joins TRBV20-1 to TRBJ2-1; D is unresolved. Per the germline V gene, CDR1 is DFQATT and CDR2 is SNEGSKA (reference sequence). This CDR3 is 12 amino acids long. Trimming stripped 3 bases from V and 4 bases from J, with 7 bases between. Here the CDR3 reads CSASPRYNEQFF. The CDR3 DNA sequence: TGCAGTGCTAGTCCGCGGTACAATGAGCAGTTCTTC.

V and J are TRBV6-1 and TRBJ2-1; no definite D call. CDR1 and CDR2 (germline): MNHNS, SASEGT. V was cut by 1 base and J by 10 bases, with 5 bases left in between. This CDR3 is built from 11 residues. CDR3 protein: CASSEVGEQFF. The CDR3, as DNA: TGTGCCAGCAGTGAAGTGGGAGAGCAGTTCTTC.

This clonotype was counted only a few times. The chain couples TRBV12-3 or TRBV12-4 to TRBJ1-4; D uncertain. The CDR3 covers 12 residues. The V end was cut by 10 bases, the J end by 8 bases, with 14 bases between. In DNA form, the CDR3 reads TGTGCCACACGGGGTGACGGGGAAAAACTGTTTTTT. It is translated as CATRGDGEKLFF.

At least ten counts were recorded for this clonotype. The CDR3: CASVRGRSTGELFF. The CDR3 nucleotides are TGTGCCAGCGTCCGGGGGCGCAGCACCGGGGAGCTGTTTTTT. V usage is TRBV12-3 or TRBV12-4 and J usage is TRBJ2-2, with D perhaps being TRBD1 or TRBD2 (6 bases each). V gave up 8 bases and J gave up 4 bases, with 14 bases separating them. The CDR3 sequence is 14 residues long.

This clonotype has more than one count but fewer than ten. V and J are TRBV5-6 and TRBJ1-6, with 7 bases matching TRBD1. The CDR3 is made up of 16 amino acids. Trimming cost V 3 bases and J 7 bases; bases outside gene matches: 10. The germline V gene has CDR1 SGHDT and CDR2 YYEEEE. The CDR3 DNA follows: TGTGCCAGCAGCTACCTTGCGGGACAGAGGAATTCACCCCTCCACTTT. This sequence encodes CASSYLAGQRNSPLHF.

V usage is TRBV12-3 or TRBV12-4 and J usage is TRBJ1-2; D remains ambiguous. CDR3 size: 13 residues. The V gene lost 2 bases and the J gene lost 4 bases, with 8 bases spanning the gap. CDR3 coding DNA: TGTGCCAGCAGTTTAAGGATCACCTATGGCTACACCTTC. Protein sequence: CASSLRITYGYTF.

This chain joins TRBV6-1 and TRBJ1-2; D possibly corresponds to TRBD1 (5 bases). The CDR3 has 14 residues. Germline CDR1 and CDR2: MNHNS and SASEGT. V was shortened by 6 bases and J by 1 base, with 12 bases between the two germline ends. CDR3 nucleotide sequence: TGTGCCAGCAGCCCCCGGGGGTATAACTATGGCTACACCTTC. It is translated as CASSPRGYNYGYTF.

This clonotype was found many times. The chain couples TRBV5-1 to TRBJ2-1; perhaps TRBD2 as D (7 bases). Germline-derived CDR1 and CDR2 are SGHRS and YFSETQ. V lost 0 bases and J lost 8, with 15 bases in between. The CDR3 totals 15 residues. This chain's CDR3 is CASSLGYAGAHEQFF. CDR3 DNA: TGCGCCAGCAGCTTGGGATATGCGGGGGCCCATGAGCAGTTCTTC.

This clonotype came up a few times. The chain links TRBV7-6 to TRBJ1-1, with 7 bases fitting TRBD1. In germline, CDR1 is SGHVS, CDR2 FNYEAQ. This CDR3 is 15 amino acids long. The V segment lost 6 bases and the J segment 8 bases; nucleotides outside the gene matches: 15. CDR3 nucleotide sequence: TGTGCCAGCAGTTATACAGGGGTAGAGGGGGTGGAAGCTTTCTTT. Translating it yields CASSYTGVEGVEAFF.

This clonotype was counted between two and nine times. The chain is built from TRBV6-1 and TRBJ2-2; TRBD2 matches at 10 bases. The germline CDR1 and CDR2 sequences are MNHNS and SASEGT. Trimming took 10 bases from V and 5 from J; bases not matched to a gene: 10. The CDR3 consists of 15 residues. For the CDR3, the DNA is TGTGCCAACACAAAGCGGGGGGGAGGTACCGGGGAGCTGTTTTTT. Translating gives CANTKRGGGTGELFF.

The V call is TRBV7-2, the J call TRBJ2-1; D possibly uses TRBD1 or TRBD2 (6 bases each). CDR1 is SGHTA and CDR2 is FQGNSA in the germline V gene. V shed 4 bases and J shed 4 bases, with 20 bases lying between them. The CDR3 extends over 17 amino acids. In DNA form, the CDR3 reads TGTGCCAGCAGCTCACGGGGGCCAGGGGAAGGGTACAATGAGCAGTTCTTC. It specifies CASSSRGPGEGYNEQFF.

At least ten counts were recorded for this clonotype. The chain joins TRBV14 to TRBJ2-5; D is ambiguous. The CDR3 has 16 residues. The germline V gene has CDR1 SGHDN and CDR2 FVKESK. The V end was cut by 3 bases, the J end by 6 bases, with 20 bases between. The CDR3 DNA is TGTGCCAGCAGCCAGGTGGCGGCAGTCGGAGCGAAGACCCAGTACTTC. Translation gives CASSQVAAVGAKTQYF.

The rearrangement uses TRBV7-2 and TRBJ2-1, with D perhaps matching TRBD1 (5 bases). Germline V lookup: CDR1 SGHTA, CDR2 FQGNSA. V shed 5 bases and J shed 5 bases, with 16 bases lying between them. The CDR3 covers 15 residues. CDR3 DNA sequence: TGTGCCAGCAGCGAAAGGGGCGGCAGCCACAATGAGCAGTTCTTC. Protein: CASSERGGSHNEQFF.

V gene TRBV12-5 combines with J gene TRBJ2-3, with D possibly TRBD2 on 5 matching bases. The germline gives CDR1 LGHNT, CDR2 FRNRAP. V was clipped by 3 bases and J by 6 bases, with 13 bases between them. The CDR3 covers 14 residues. CDR3 DNA: TGTGCTAGTGGTTTTCGCCGGGGAGTGGATACGCAGTATTTT. It codes for CASGFRRGVDTQYF.

This chain uses TRBV6-5 with TRBJ2-7; D unclear. Germline CDR1 reads MNHEY; CDR2 reads SVGAGI. The CDR3 runs 12 residues. V lost 5 bases and J 4 bases, leaving 9 bases between the germline ends. The CDR3 bases are TGTGCCAGCAGTCCTGGGCGTTACGAGCAGTACTTC. Protein sequence: CASSPGRYEQYF.

This clonotype showed up just a few times. The chain uses TRBV12-3 or TRBV12-4 and TRBJ2-7; a possible D gene is TRBD1 (6 bases). Trimming removed 6 bases at V and 7 bases at J, with 16 bases between. This CDR3 has 13 amino acids. The CDR3, as DNA: TGTGCCAGCAGCTCTAAGTGGGGGCGGGAGCAGTACTTC. Its translation is CASSSKWGREQYF.

This clonotype was detected only a few times. The V and J genes are TRBV20-1 and TRBJ2-3; D is possibly TRBD1 (5 bases). This CDR3 is built from 15 residues. The germline V and J ends were trimmed by 2 bases and 7 bases, with 19 bases remaining between them. Germline CDR1 and CDR2: DFQATT and SNEGSKA (reference sequence). The CDR3, as DNA: TGCAGTGCTAGATTACCCAGGGCCACACAGAATACGCAGTATTTT. This encodes CSARLPRATQNTQYF.